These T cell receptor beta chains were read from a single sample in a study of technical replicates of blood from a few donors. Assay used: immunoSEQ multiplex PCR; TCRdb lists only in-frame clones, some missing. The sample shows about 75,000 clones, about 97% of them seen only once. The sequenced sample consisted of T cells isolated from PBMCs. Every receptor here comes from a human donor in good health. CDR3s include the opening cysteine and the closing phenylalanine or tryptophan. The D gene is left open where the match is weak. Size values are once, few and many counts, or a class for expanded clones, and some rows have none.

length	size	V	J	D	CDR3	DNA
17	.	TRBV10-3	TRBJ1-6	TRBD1	CAISKKQGGQGTSPLHF	TGTGCCATCAGCAAGAAGCAGGGGGGACAGGGGACCTCACCCCTCCACTTT
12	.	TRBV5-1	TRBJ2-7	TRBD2	CASRGEGYEQYF	TGCGCCAGCCGGGGGGAGGGCTACGAGCAGTACTTC
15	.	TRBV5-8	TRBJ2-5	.	CASSLVWGVQETQYF	TGTGCCAGCAGCTTGGTCTGGGGGGTACAAGAGACCCAGTACTTC
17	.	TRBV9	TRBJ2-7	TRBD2	CASSVAGNSGGNQAQYF	TGTGCCAGCAGCGTAGCTGGGAATAGCGGGGGGAATCAGGCGCAGTACTTC
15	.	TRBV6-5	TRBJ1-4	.	CASSYNTATNEKLFF	TGTGCCAGCAGTTACAACACAGCAACTAATGAAAAACTGTTTTTT
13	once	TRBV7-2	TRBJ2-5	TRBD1	CASSLDRGQTQYF	TGTGCCAGCAGCTTGGACAGGGGACAGACCCAGTACTTC
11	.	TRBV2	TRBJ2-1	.	CASSDGSVLFF	TGTGCCAGCAGTGACGGTAGCGTATTGTTCTTC
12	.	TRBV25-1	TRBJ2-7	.	CASSADTREQYF	TGTGCCAGCAGTGCCGACACACGAGAGCAGTACTTC
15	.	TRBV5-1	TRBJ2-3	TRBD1	CASSPMTGGTDTQYF	TGCGCCAGCAGCCCGATGACAGGGGGCACAGATACGCAGTATTTT
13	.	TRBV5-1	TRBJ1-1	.	CASSDQGNTEAFF	TGCGCCAGCAGTGACCAGGGGAACACTGAAGCTTTCTTT
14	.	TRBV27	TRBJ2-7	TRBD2	CASSVSGTAYEQYF	TGTGCCAGCAGTGTAAGCGGGACGGCCTACGAGCAGTACTTC
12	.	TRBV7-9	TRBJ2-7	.	CASSLASGMSHF	TGTGCCAGCAGCTTAGCGTCCGGGATGAGCCACTTC
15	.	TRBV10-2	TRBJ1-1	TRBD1	CASSESTGGSGWAFF	TGCGCCAGCAGTGAATCGACAGGGGGATCCGGATGGGCTTTCTTT
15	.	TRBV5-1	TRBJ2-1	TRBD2	CASSLGASGDNEQFF	TGCGCCAGCAGCTTGGGGGCTAGCGGAGACAATGAGCAGTTCTTC
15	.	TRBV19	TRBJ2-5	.	CASSSGISRWETQYF	TGTGCCAGTAGTTCCGGGATCTCGCGCTGGGAGACCCAGTACTTC
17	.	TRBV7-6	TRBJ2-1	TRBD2	CASSLVEAGGAKNEQFF	TGTGCCAGCAGCTTAGTGGAAGCGGGAGGAGCTAAGAATGAGCAGTTCTTC
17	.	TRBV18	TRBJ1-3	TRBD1	CASSPPRAGGPGNTIYF	TGTGCCAGCTCACCACCGCGGGCAGGGGGCCCAGGAAACACCATATATTTT
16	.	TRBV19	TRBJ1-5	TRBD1	CASSLRGGDSNQPQHF	TGTGCCAGTAGTCTAAGGGGCGGGGACAGTAATCAGCCCCAGCATTTT
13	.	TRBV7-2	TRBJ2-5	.	CASSYGEEETQYF	TGTGCCAGCAGTTACGGGGAGGAAGAGACCCAGTACTTC
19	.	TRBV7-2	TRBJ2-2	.	CASSLAVRVFLSNTGELFF	TGTGCCAGCAGCTTAGCGGTCAGGGTCTTTCTTTCGAACACCGGGGAGCTGTTTTTT
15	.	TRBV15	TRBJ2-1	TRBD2	CATSSRLAGGHEQFF	TGTGCCACCAGCAGCCGACTAGCGGGAGGGCACGAGCAGTTCTTC
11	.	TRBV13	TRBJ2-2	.	CASSLFGELFF	TGTGCCAGCAGCCTCTTTGGGGAGCTGTTTTTT
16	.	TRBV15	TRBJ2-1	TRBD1	CATSRAQGAPHNEQFF	TGTGCCACCAGCAGAGCTCAGGGGGCTCCGCACAATGAGCAGTTCTTC
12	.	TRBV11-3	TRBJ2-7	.	CASSLGRDEQYF	TGTGCCAGCAGCTTAGGGCGGGACGAGCAGTACTTC
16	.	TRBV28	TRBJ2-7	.	CASSRNAIQGAYEQYF	TGTGCCAGCAGCAGAAACGCAATCCAGGGCGCCTACGAGCAGTACTTC
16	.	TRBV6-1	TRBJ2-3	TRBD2	CASSEAGGTGTDTQYF	TGTGCCAGCAGTGAAGCGGGGGGGACTGGCACAGATACGCAGTATTTT
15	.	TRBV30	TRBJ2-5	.	CAWSVRRGLQETQYF	TGTGCCTGGAGTGTACGACGGGGGTTACAAGAGACCCAGTACTTC
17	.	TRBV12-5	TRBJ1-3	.	CASGLRQILPMKGTIYF	TGTGCTAGTGGTTTGCGACAGATACTACCGATGAAGGGAACCATATATTTT
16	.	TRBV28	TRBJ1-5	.	CASTSFAGTNNQPQHF	TGTGCCAGCACCTCTTTCGCGGGGACGAACAATCAGCCCCAGCATTTT
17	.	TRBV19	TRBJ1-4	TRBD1	CASSLTLIGTGVEKLFF	TGTGCCAGTAGTCTAACCCTCATCGGGACAGGGGTTGAAAAACTGTTTTTT
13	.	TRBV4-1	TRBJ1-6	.	CASSQTHRSSLHF	TGCGCCAGCAGCCAGACCCACAGATCCTCCCTCCACTTT
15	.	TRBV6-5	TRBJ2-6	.	CASSSRVSGANVLTF	TGTGCCAGCAGTTCAAGAGTCTCTGGGGCCAACGTCCTGACTTTC
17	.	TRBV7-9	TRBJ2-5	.	CASSPRWSQGIQETQYF	TGTGCCAGCAGCCCCAGATGGAGTCAGGGGATCCAAGAGACCCAGTACTTC
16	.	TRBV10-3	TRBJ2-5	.	CAISESLLASQETQYF	TGTGCCATCAGTGAGTCCCTGTTAGCGTCCCAAGAGACCCAGTACTTC
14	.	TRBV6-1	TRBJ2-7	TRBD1	CASSARDRVDEQYF	TGTGCCAGCAGTGCTAGGGACAGGGTTGACGAGCAGTACTTC
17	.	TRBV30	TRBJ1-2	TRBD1	CAWSKLDRQSINYGYTF	TGTGCCTGGAGTAAACTGGACAGGCAGTCGATAAACTATGGCTACACCTTC
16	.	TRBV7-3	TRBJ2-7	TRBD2	CASSYKGLAAWYEQYF	TGTGCCAGCAGCTATAAGGGACTAGCGGCCTGGTACGAGCAGTACTTC
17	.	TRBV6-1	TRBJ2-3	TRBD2	CASSEAHGGGRTDTQYF	TGTGCCAGCAGTGAAGCGCATGGCGGGGGGCGCACAGATACGCAGTATTTT
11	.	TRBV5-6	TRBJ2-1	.	CASSYSVEQFF	TGTGCCAGCAGCTATAGCGTTGAGCAGTTCTTC
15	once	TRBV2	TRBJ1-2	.	CASSEAGRGDYGYTF	TGTGCCAGCAGTGAAGCGGGCAGGGGAGACTATGGCTACACCTTC
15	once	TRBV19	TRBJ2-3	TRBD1	CASSPSGQGPDTQYF	TGTGCCAGTAGTCCGTCGGGACAGGGCCCGGATACGCAGTATTTT
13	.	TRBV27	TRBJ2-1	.	CASSLSRYNEQFF	TGTGCCAGCAGTTTATCCAGATACAATGAGCAGTTCTTC
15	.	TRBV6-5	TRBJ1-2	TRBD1	CASSYSAGGHYGYTF	TGTGCCAGCAGTTACTCCGCAGGGGGCCACTATGGCTACACCTTC
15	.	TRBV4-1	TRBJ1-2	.	CASSQDGAAFYGYTF	TGCGCCAGCAGCCAAGATGGGGCAGCGTTCTATGGCTACACCTTC
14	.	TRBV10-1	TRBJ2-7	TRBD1	CASSESGTVYEQYF	TGCGCCAGCAGTGAGTCTGGGACAGTCTACGAGCAGTACTTC